This T cell receptor beta chain was captured by sequencing in a study of T-cell reconstitution after alpha-beta-depleted transplantation in children. V lost 2 bases and J 4 bases, leaving 18 bases between the germline ends. The CDR3 consists of 16 residues. CDR1 and CDR2 (germline): SGHTA, FQGNSA. Study-wide points: Diversity of TCRbeta at day 60 was high in some patients, arising from surviving recipient T cells and thymic progenitors. T-cell counts and diversity at one year following transplant were attributed mainly to newly produced T cells. Alpha-beta T cells about two months after transplant reportedly derived from several hundred expanded graft clones.

This clonotype was counted a few times. Its antigen is not identified. Unique molecular identifiers were used in preparing the TCRbeta library. TCRdb reprocessed the PCR reads with MiXCR, giving one entry per CDR3 protein. The sample consists of 900,000 or so distinct CDR3 sequences, approximately 15% of them appearing once. The input for sequencing was PBMCs, mostly from graft donor cells, taken 360 days after TCRalphabeta/CD19-depleted stem cell transplant. This receptor was taken from a male patient aged 10 to 17 who had a stem cell transplant for acute lymphoblastic leukemia, so the T cells may come from the graft donor. The chain employs TRBV7-2 and TRBJ2-7; D not certain. The CDR3 DNA reads as TGTGCCAGCAGCTTAACGGTCCTGGGCGGAACTTACGAGCAGTACTTC. It is translated as CASSLTVLGGTYEQYF. The variable domain in full, completed from reference TRBV7-2 and TRBJ2-7, reads GAGVSQSPSNKVTEKGKDVELRCDPISGHTALYWYRQSLGQGLEFLIYFQGNSAPDKSGLPSDRFSAERTGGSVSTLTIQRTQQEDSAVYLCASSLTVLGGTYEQYFGPGTRLTVT.